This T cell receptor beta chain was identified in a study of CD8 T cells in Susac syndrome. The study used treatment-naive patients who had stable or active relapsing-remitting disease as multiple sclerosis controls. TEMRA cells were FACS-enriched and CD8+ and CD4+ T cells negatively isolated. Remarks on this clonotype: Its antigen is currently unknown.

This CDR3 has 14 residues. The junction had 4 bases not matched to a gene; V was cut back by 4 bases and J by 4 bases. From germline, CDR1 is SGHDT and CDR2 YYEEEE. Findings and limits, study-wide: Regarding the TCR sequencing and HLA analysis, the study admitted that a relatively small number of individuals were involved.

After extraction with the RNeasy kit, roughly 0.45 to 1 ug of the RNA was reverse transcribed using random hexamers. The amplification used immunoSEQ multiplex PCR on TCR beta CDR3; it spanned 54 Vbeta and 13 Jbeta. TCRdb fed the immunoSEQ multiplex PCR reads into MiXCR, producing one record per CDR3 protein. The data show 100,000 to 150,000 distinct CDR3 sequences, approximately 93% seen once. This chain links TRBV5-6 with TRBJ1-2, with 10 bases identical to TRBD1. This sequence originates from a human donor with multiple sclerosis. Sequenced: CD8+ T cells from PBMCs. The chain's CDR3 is CASSDGTGVYGYTF. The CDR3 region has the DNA TGTGCCAGCAGCGACGGGACAGGGGTCTATGGCTACACCTTC.